This T cell receptor beta chain comes out of a study of CD8 T cells in Susac syndrome. Study-wide results and caveats: The study conceded that relatively few individuals underwent its TCR sequencing and HLA analysis.

CD8+ and CD4+ T cells from blood underwent TCR beta sequencing. TEMRA cells were enriched by FACS, and CD4+ and CD8+ T cells were negatively isolated. About this clonotype: The antigen is not known.

CDR3 length: 12 amino acids. Germline CDR1 MNHNS, CDR2 SASEGT. Trimming took 6 bases from V and 0 from J, leaving 3 bases between them. Random-hexamer reverse transcription was applied to about 0.5 to 1 ug RNA. Multiplex PCR with immunoSEQ amplified the TCR beta CDR3 across 54 Vbeta and 13 Jbeta. TCRdb fed the immunoSEQ multiplex PCR reads into MiXCR, producing one record per CDR3 protein. The sample contains hundreds of thousands of distinct CDR3 sequences, 85% to 95% of which appear only once. The TCR was taken from a human donor with multiple sclerosis. Sequenced material: CD4+ T cells from PBMCs. The chain links TRBV6-1 to TRBJ1-5; D gene ambiguous. The CDR3 spells CASRPSNQPQHF. The DNA of the CDR3 is TGTGCCAGCAGGCCTAGCAATCAGCCCCAGCATTTT.